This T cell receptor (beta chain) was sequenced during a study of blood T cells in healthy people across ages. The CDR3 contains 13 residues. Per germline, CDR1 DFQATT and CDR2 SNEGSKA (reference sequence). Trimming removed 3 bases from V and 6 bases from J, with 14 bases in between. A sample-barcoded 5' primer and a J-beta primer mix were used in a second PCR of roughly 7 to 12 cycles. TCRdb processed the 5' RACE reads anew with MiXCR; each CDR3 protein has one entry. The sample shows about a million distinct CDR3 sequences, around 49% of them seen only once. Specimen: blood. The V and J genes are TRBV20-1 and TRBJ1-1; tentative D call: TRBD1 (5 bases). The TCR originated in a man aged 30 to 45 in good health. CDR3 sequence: CSASSTGFSEAFF. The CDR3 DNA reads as TGCAGTGCTAGCTCAACAGGTTTCTCTGAAGCTTTCTTT.